These 24 T cell receptor beta chains came from one sample sequenced in a study of naive and memory T cell subsets. Overall study findings and caveats: Naive repertoires, especially CD8, held a few larger clonotypes, possibly memory cells re-expressing CD45RA.

Their antigens remain unidentified. An equimolar mix of two oligonucleotides served as the beta constant-region primer for TRBC1 and TRBC2. Nested alpha and beta constant-region primers with the SP2 primer drove four PCR rounds on ligated cDNA. TCRdb re-analysed the UMI-ligation and nested PCR reads in MiXCR, keeping a single row per CDR3 protein. Among over 110,000 distinct CDR3 sequences, about 20% were seen once, and the ten largest hold about 0.57%. Sequencing was done on a sample of naive CD8+ T cells from blood. These receptors all stem from a human donor in good health.

The chain recombines TRBV13 with TRBJ2-7; tentatively, D is TRBD1 or TRBD2 (7 bases each). V was trimmed by 5 bases and J by 7 bases, leaving 18 bases between them. The length of the CDR3 is 14 residues. Germline V gene sequence: CDR1 PRHDT, CDR2 FYEKMQ (reference sequence). CDR3: CASSPGGRGGEQYF. For the CDR3, the DNA is TGTGCCAGCAGCCCTGGGGGCAGGGGGGGTGAGCAGTACTTC.

This clonotype was found a few times. This chain links TRBV20-1 with TRBJ2-4; D ambiguous. Trimming took off 0 bases at V and 6 bases at J, with 12 bases between the two ends. CDR1 and CDR2 (germline): DFQATT, SNEGSKA (reference sequence). The CDR3 has 14 amino acids. CDR3 sequence reads: CSARELIKGNIQYF. DNA of the CDR3: TGCAGTGCTAGAGAGCTGATAAAGGGAAACATTCAGTACTTC.

This rearrangement joins TRBV18 to TRBJ2-5; the D is unclear. The CDR3 has 13 residues. The germline V gene encodes CDR1 KGHSH and CDR2 LQKENI. Deletions cut 6 bases from V and 5 bases from J, with 13 bases between. The CDR3 loop reads CASSNPGLETQYF. DNA of the CDR3: TGTGCCAGCTCCAACCCCGGGCTGGAGACCCAGTACTTC.

This clonotype was counted only a few times. The chain combines TRBV27 with TRBJ2-1; D is perhaps TRBD2 (7 bases). The length of the CDR3 is 14 residues. Between the trimmed V and J ends, which lost 3 bases and 6 bases, there was a span of 12 bases. In germline, CDR1 is MNHEY, CDR2 SMNVEV (reference sequence). The CDR3, as DNA: TGTGCCAGCAGTTTCGGGGGGCGTATCAATGAGCAGTTCTTC. Translating gives CASSFGGRINEQFF.

This clonotype turned up a few times. The CDR3 here is CASSDINEQFF. CDR3 DNA: TGTGCCAGCAGCGATATCAATGAGCAGTTCTTC. The gene calls are TRBV16 and TRBJ2-1, with D uncertain. The CDR3 is 11 amino acids. Germline V CDR1 and CDR2: KGHSY, FQNENV. Deletions cut 5 bases from V and 6 bases from J, with 5 bases between.

This chain links TRBV20-1 with TRBJ2-7; TRBD2 aligns across 7 bases. The CDR3 runs 15 residues. The germline V gene encodes CDR1 DFQATT and CDR2 SNEGSKA (reference sequence). With V trimmed by 0 bases and J by 0 bases, 5 bases remained unmatched. The CDR3 sequence: CSARDSGGSSYEQYF. In DNA form, the CDR3 reads TGCAGTGCTAGAGACTCTGGCGGGAGCTCCTACGAGCAGTACTTC.

V usage is TRBV27 and J usage is TRBJ1-3; tentative D call: TRBD1 (5 bases). The germline V gene encodes CDR1 MNHEY and CDR2 SMNVEV (reference sequence). Trimming took off 5 bases at V and 0 bases at J, with 11 bases between the two ends. This CDR3 is built from 15 residues. CDR3 DNA: TGTGCCAGCAGTCTCATGGGGGGCTCTGGAAACACCATATATTTT. This translates into CASSLMGGSGNTIYF.

This sequence joins TRBV6-5 and TRBJ2-6; D is possibly TRBD1 (6 bases). The germline CDR1 and CDR2 sequences are MNHEY and SVGAGI. The CDR3 is 17 residues long. The V gene lost 2 bases and the J gene lost 4 bases, with 15 bases spanning the gap. This CDR3 reads CASSYDFGTYGANVLTF. CDR3 nucleotide sequence: TGTGCCAGCAGTTACGATTTCGGGACATACGGGGCCAACGTCCTGACTTTC.

The V gene is TRBV12-3 or TRBV12-4, the J gene TRBJ1-1; 7 bases line up with TRBD1. The CDR3 totals 15 residues. J lost 3 bases, V lost 4 bases, and 8 bases had no gene match. The CDR3 sequence: CASSSDHQGDTEAFF. CDR3 nucleotides: TGTGCCAGCAGTTCCGATCACCAGGGGGACACTGAAGCTTTCTTT.

This clonotype has more than one count but fewer than ten. The V call is TRBV18, the J call TRBJ2-3; D gene unclear. This CDR3 contains 12 residues. Trimming pared 2 bases from V and 4 bases from J, leaving 4 bases between. The V gene's germline CDR1 is KGHSH and CDR2 LQKENI. The DNA for the CDR3 is TGTGCCAGCTCACCAGGTTCAGATACGCAGTATTTT. Translation: CASSPGSDTQYF.

The V and J genes are TRBV12-3 or TRBV12-4 and TRBJ2-3; the match to TRBD2 covers 13 bases. This CDR3 contains 15 residues. The V gene end was trimmed by 5 bases and the J gene end by 5 bases; junction bases not matched to a gene: 4. The CDR3, as DNA: TGTGCCAGCAGTCCACTAGCGGGAGGGCAAGATACGCAGTATTTT. Amino acids: CASSPLAGGQDTQYF.

This clonotype showed up just a few times. The CDR3 sequence: CASSVGLAGGINEQFF. In DNA form, the CDR3 reads TGTGCCAGCAGCGTAGGACTAGCGGGAGGTATTAATGAGCAGTTCTTC. The chain has TRBV9 and TRBJ2-1; TRBD2 aligns across 13 bases. J lost 7 bases, V lost 0 bases, and 4 bases had no gene match. Germline loops: CDR1 SGDLS, CDR2 YYNGEE. CDR3 size: 16 residues.

This clonotype was found a few times. The chain combines TRBV9 with TRBJ2-7; D not certain. The CDR3 spans 13 residues. V gave up 1 base and J gave up 3 bases, with 8 bases separating them. Germline assignment: CDR1 SGDLS and CDR2 YYNGEE. The CDR3 DNA reads TGTGCCAGCAGCGTAAGTGGTGGCTACGAGCAGTACTTC. This gives the protein CASSVSGGYEQYF.

This clonotype was detected a few times. V usage is TRBV11-3 and J usage is TRBJ2-2, with TRBD1 matching 10 bases. The ends lost 0 bases at V and 7 bases at J; junction bases unmatched: 2. This CDR3 spans 15 amino acids. Germline CDR1 is SGHNT and CDR2 is YENEEA. DNA for the CDR3: TGTGCCAGCAGCTTAGAGACAGGGGGCCACGGGGAGCTGTTTTTT. Amino acids: CASSLETGGHGELFF.

This clonotype was counted ten times or more. This sequence joins TRBV30 and TRBJ1-1, with unresolved D. This CDR3 has 12 amino acids. V shed 0 bases and J shed 8 bases, with 10 bases lying between them. CDR1 and CDR2 (germline): GTSNPN, SVGIG (reference sequence). CDR3 loop: CAWSVRKDEAFF. As DNA, the CDR3 is TGTGCCTGGAGTGTACGGAAAGACGAAGCTTTCTTT.

The chain carries TRBV28 and TRBJ1-5; D gene uncertain. Between the trimmed V and J ends, which lost 1 base and 3 bases, there was a span of 7 bases. The V gene's germline CDR1 is MDHEN and CDR2 SYDVKM. The CDR3 is made up of 14 amino acids. CDR3: CASSLFSPNQPQHF. As DNA, the CDR3 is TGTGCCAGCAGTTTATTTAGCCCCAATCAGCCCCAGCATTTT.

V and J are TRBV9 and TRBJ1-4; D is perhaps TRBD1 (5 bases). Germline-derived CDR1 and CDR2 are SGDLS and YYNGEE. V lost 3 bases to trimming and J lost 0 bases, with 12 bases between them. The CDR3 covers 16 residues. Written as DNA, the CDR3 is TGTGCCAGCAGCGAAACAGGAGAGACAACTAATGAAAAACTGTTTTTT. It specifies CASSETGETTNEKLFF.

As concerns this clonotype: This CDR3 is missing its conserved last phenylalanine or tryptophan, likely due to a read error. The J gene is TRBJ1-6, the V gene TRBV28; tentative D call: TRBD1 (6 bases). The CDR3 has 14 residues. V lost 5 bases to trimming and J lost 3 bases, with 8 bases between them. Per germline, CDR1 MDHEN and CDR2 SYDVKM. CDR3 in amino acids: CASSTDSYNSPLHL. The CDR3 nucleotides are TGTGCCAGCAGTACGGACAGCTATAATTCACCCCTCCACCTT.

About this clonotype itself: At one end, the junction sequence differs from germline, possibly due to a read error. The chain is built from TRBV27 and TRBJ2-5, with a possible D match to TRBD2 (6 bases). Germline CDR1 is MNHEY and CDR2 is SMNVEV (reference sequence). This CDR3 contains 13 residues. CDR3 DNA: TGTGACAGCAGGGAGGCGGGACAAGAGACCCAGTACTTC. The encoded protein is CDSREAGQETQYF.

This clonotype has a handful of counts. The J gene is TRBJ1-1, the V gene TRBV14; D uncertain. This CDR3 region has 13 residues. Trimming left V 1 base short and J 5 bases short, with 8 bases between. CDR1 and CDR2 from the germline V gene are SGHDN and FVKESK. For the CDR3, the DNA is TGTGCCAGCAGCCAAGGGGCCTTGACTGAAGCTTTCTTT. This encodes CASSQGALTEAFF.

The rearrangement links TRBV10-3 to TRBJ1-2, with D unresolved. V was shortened by 4 bases and J by 7 bases, with 10 bases between the two germline ends. From germline, CDR1 is ENHRY and CDR2 SYGVKD. The CDR3 consists of 12 residues. CDR3 DNA: TGTGCCATCAGTGGACTAGTAAGTGGCTACACCTTC. Its protein is CAISGLVSGYTF.

This clonotype was seen only a few times. The chain recombines TRBV20-1 with TRBJ2-7, with 12 nucleotides matching TRBD2. This CDR3 is 15 amino acids long. CDR1 DFQATT and CDR2 SNEGSKA come from the germline V gene (reference sequence). The junction had 10 bases not matched to a gene; V was cut back by 7 bases and J by 3 bases. DNA of the CDR3: TGCAGTGTTCGCGGGACTAGCGGGCGCGACTACGAGCAGTACTTC. The encoded protein is CSVRGTSGRDYEQYF.

The chain carries TRBV7-9 and TRBJ2-4; D gene uncertain. Per germline, CDR1 SEHNR and CDR2 FQNEAQ (reference sequence). CDR3 length: 14 amino acids. V was trimmed by 1 base and J by 3 bases, leaving 7 bases between them. CDR3 nucleotide sequence: TGTGCCAGCAGCTTAGGCTACAGCAAAAACATTCAGTACTTC. Its protein product is CASSLGYSKNIQYF.

A few counts support this clonotype. The CDR3 region is CASSPGAGTGYEQYF. The CDR3 bases are TGTGCCAGCAGCCCCGGGGCCGGGACAGGTTACGAGCAGTACTTC. This chain links TRBV11-2 with TRBJ2-7; the match to TRBD1 covers 8 bases. The germline gives CDR1 SGHAT, CDR2 FQNNGV. The CDR3 sequence is 15 residues long. Germline trimming cut 5 bases from V and 4 bases from J; bases unmatched to any gene: 10.